One and the same sample provided the 28 T cell receptor beta chains below, sequenced in a study of blood T cell repertoires in COVID-19. The repertoire was sequenced with immunoSEQ multiplex PCR; TCRdb's copy has only in-frame clones and lacks some. The data contain around 190,000 clones, approximately 90% of them singletons. Sequenced sample: PBMCs or T cells enriched from blood (not recorded which). These receptors all stem from a woman in her thirties or forties in a cohort exposed to, infected with or recovered from COVID-19 (not recorded which).

The gene calls are TRBV27 and TRBJ2-7; 10 bases line up with TRBD2. Germline V lookup: CDR1 MNHEY, CDR2 SMNVEV (reference sequence). The junction had 6 bases not matched to a gene; V was cut back by 6 bases and J by 4 bases. CDR3 length: 14 residues. In DNA, the CDR3 is TGTGCCAGCAGGACAGCGGGGGGGCCTTACGAGCAGTACTTC. Translated, it gives CASRTAGGPYEQYF.

V usage is TRBV15 and J usage is TRBJ2-5; TRBD2 might be the D (7 bases). The V gene's germline CDR1 is LNHNV and CDR2 YYDKDF (reference sequence). This CDR3 is built from 18 residues. V was clipped by 3 bases and J by 4 bases, with 24 bases between them. The CDR3 loop reads CATSRYRGGATSPETQYF. The CDR3 nucleotides are TGTGCCACCAGCAGGTACCGTGGGGGGGCAACCTCACCAGAGACCCAGTACTTC.

V and J are TRBV24-1 and TRBJ1-5; D not resolved. The CDR3 extends over 13 amino acids. V lost 3 bases to trimming and J lost 5 bases, with 7 bases between them. The germline gives CDR1 KGHDR, CDR2 SFDVKD. The CDR3 reads CATSDNSHQPQHF. In nucleotides, the CDR3 is TGTGCCACCAGTGATAACAGCCATCAGCCCCAGCATTTT.

V and J are TRBV13 and TRBJ2-5; 9 positions agree with TRBD2. CDR1 and CDR2 (germline): PRHDT, FYEKMQ (reference sequence). The CDR3 is 13 amino acids. V shed 5 bases, J shed 5 bases, and the junction held 3 bases outside the gene matches. The CDR3 here is CASSGSGGETQYF. CDR3 DNA sequence: TGTGCCAGCAGCGGTAGCGGGGGTGAGACCCAGTACTTC. The variable domain in full, completed from reference TRBV13 and TRBJ2-5, reads AAGVIQSPRHLIKEKRETATLKCYPIPRHDTVYWYQQGPGQDPQFLISFYEKMQSDKGSIPDRFSAQQFSDYHSELNMSSLELGDSALYFCASSGSGGETQYFGPGTRLLVL.

The rearrangement joins TRBV27 to TRBJ1-6, with a tentative D call TRBD1 (6 bases). Germline CDR1 is MNHEY and CDR2 is SMNVEV (reference sequence). The CDR3 sequence is 15 residues long. V gave up 3 bases and J gave up 7 bases, with 13 bases separating them. CDR3 coding DNA: TGTGCCAGCAGTTTGGGGGCGAACACGAATTCACCCCTCCACTTT. Translating gives CASSLGANTNSPLHF.

This clone has just one count. The rearrangement joins TRBV19 to TRBJ2-1, with 9 bases matching TRBD1. This CDR3 region has 17 residues. CDR1 LNHDA and CDR2 SQIVND come from the germline V gene (reference sequence). Germline trimming cut 4 bases from V and 7 bases from J; bases unmatched to any gene: 14. CDR3 amino acids: CASSTTLVNRGRNEQFF. CDR3 in DNA: TGTGCCAGTAGTACGACTTTGGTAAACAGGGGGCGTAATGAGCAGTTCTTC. The full variable domain, completed using reference TRBV19 and TRBJ2-1, is DGGITQSPKYLFRKEGQNVTLSCEQNLNHDAMYWYRQDPGQGLRLIYYSQIVNDFQKGDIAEGYSVSREKKESFPLTVTSAQKNPTAFYLCASSTTLVNRGRNEQFFGPGTRLTVL.

The chain combines TRBV5-4 with TRBJ1-5, with 7 bases that match TRBD1. The CDR3 contains 14 residues. Germline CDR1 is SGHNT and CDR2 is YYREEE (reference sequence). Unmatched junction bases numbered 6, after V lost 4 bases and J lost 5 bases. The CDR3 DNA follows: TGTGCCAGCAGCCTTGACAGGGCAGATCAGCCCCAGCATTTT. The encoded protein is CASSLDRADQPQHF.

The gene calls are TRBV2 and TRBJ2-2, with TRBD1 matching over 10 bases. The ends lost 8 bases at V and 4 bases at J; junction bases unmatched: 4. CDR1 SNHLY and CDR2 FYNNEI come from the germline V gene. The CDR3 totals 14 residues. CDR3 residues: CASRDRGVTGELFF. In DNA, the CDR3 is TGTGCCAGCCGGGACAGGGGTGTCACCGGGGAGCTGTTTTTT.

This sequence joins TRBV28 and TRBJ2-5; 8 bases are a match to TRBD2. The CDR3 totals 12 residues. V trimming: 5 bases; J trimming: 11 bases; junction bases outside the gene matches: 7. Germline assignment: CDR1 MDHEN and CDR2 SYDVKM. Here the CDR3 DNA reads TGTGCCAGCAGTAACCTGCGACTAGCGCAGTACTTC. This sequence encodes CASSNLRLAQYF. The full variable domain, completed using reference TRBV28 and TRBJ2-5, is DVKVTQSSRYLVKRTGEKVFLECVQDMDHENMFWYRQDPGLGLRLIYFSYDVKMKEKGDIPEGYSVSREKKERFSLILESASTNQTSMYLCASSNLRLAQYFGPGTRLLVL.

The sample holds one count of this clone. Other DNA sequences in the sample encode the same CDR3. The rearrangement joins TRBV6-5 to TRBJ2-7; perhaps TRBD2 as D (6 bases). CDR1 is MNHEY, CDR2 SVGAGI, per germline. V dropped 0 bases and J dropped 4 bases, with 10 bases sitting between them. This CDR3 region has 14 residues. The CDR3 protein is CASSYSAGGYEQYF. For the CDR3, the DNA is TGTGCCAGCAGTTACTCAGCCGGGGGTTACGAGCAGTACTTC.

The chain joins TRBV9 to TRBJ2-7, with 7 bases that match TRBD1. The germline V gene encodes CDR1 SGDLS and CDR2 YYNGEE. The junction had 6 bases not matched to a gene; V was cut back by 4 bases and J by 2 bases. This CDR3 region has 14 residues. In DNA form, the CDR3 reads TGTGCCAGCAGCCCCGGGACAGCGGCCTACGAGCAGTACTTC. Translating gives CASSPGTAAYEQYF. Combining the CDR3 with reference TRBV9 and TRBJ2-7 gives the whole variable domain DSGVTQTPKHLITATGQRVTLRCSPRSGDLSVYWYQQSLDQGLQFLIQYYNGEERAKGNILERFSAQQFPDLHSELNLSSLELGDSALYFCASSPGTAAYEQYFGPGTRLTVT.

V gene TRBV11-3 combines with J gene TRBJ2-7; 9 bases agree with TRBD2. The CDR3 has 15 amino acids. CDR1 is SGHNT, CDR2 YENEEA, per germline. Trimming removed 5 bases from V and 0 bases from J; junction bases left unmatched: 5. The DNA for the CDR3 is TGTGCCAGCAGCCCTCAGCGGGGGGCCTCCTACGAGCAGTACTTC. It translates to CASSPQRGASYEQYF.

This clone appeared a single time. CDR3 residues: CASSQKSGKVSYEQYF. Here the CDR3 DNA reads TGTGCCAGCAGCCAAAAAAGCGGGAAGGTCTCGTACGAGCAGTACTTC. The rearrangement links TRBV14 to TRBJ2-7, with TRBD2 matching over 7 bases. This CDR3 has 16 amino acids. CDR1 SGHDN and CDR2 FVKESK come from the germline V gene. The V gene end was trimmed by 2 bases and the J gene end by 4 bases; junction bases not matched to a gene: 11. The whole variable domain, filled in from reference TRBV14 and TRBJ2-7, reads EAGVTQFPSHSVIEKGQTVTLRCDPISGHDNLYWYRRVMGKEIKFLLHFVKESKQDESGMPNNRFLAERTGGTYSTLKVQPAELEDSGVYFCASSQKSGKVSYEQYFGPGTRLTVT.

The chain combines TRBV27 with TRBJ1-1; possible D gene TRBD1, 5 bases. Trimming removed 2 bases at V and 0 bases at J, with 10 bases between. This CDR3 is built from 15 residues. The germline V gene encodes CDR1 MNHEY and CDR2 SMNVEV (reference sequence). CDR3 in DNA: TGTGCCAGCAGTTTACGGACATCCATGAACACTGAAGCTTTCTTT. Residues: CASSLRTSMNTEAFF.

CDR3 bases: TGTGCCAGCAGCGCAGCCGGGACAGGGGTCACTGAAGCTTTCTTT. Translated: CASSAAGTGVTEAFF. V usage is TRBV9 and J usage is TRBJ1-1; 10 bases are shared with TRBD1. Trimming cost V 3 bases and J 4 bases; bases outside gene matches: 6. Per the germline V gene, CDR1 is SGDLS and CDR2 is YYNGEE. This CDR3 has 15 amino acids.

The chain is built from TRBV4-1 and TRBJ1-1; D not resolved. Trimming left V 4 bases short and J 0 bases short, with 6 bases between. CDR3 size: 13 residues. Germline loops: CDR1 MGHRA, CDR2 YSYEKL. The CDR3 is CASSRGLNTEAFF. The CDR3 DNA reads TGCGCCAGCAGCCGAGGTTTGAACACTGAAGCTTTCTTT.

The rearrangement joins TRBV29-1 to TRBJ2-3; 14 positions agree with TRBD2. The length of the CDR3 is 16 residues. Per germline, CDR1 SQVTM and CDR2 ANQGSEA. V was clipped by 0 bases and J by 6 bases; unmatched bases: 5. CDR3 sequence: CSVEDGTSGSPDTQYF. The CDR3 coding sequence is TGCAGCGTTGAAGATGGGACTAGCGGGAGTCCCGATACGCAGTATTTT.

The chain recombines TRBV7-8 with TRBJ2-1; 10 bases are a match to TRBD2. CDR1 and CDR2 from the germline V gene are SGHVS and FQNEAQ. The length of the CDR3 is 14 residues. Trimming took 5 bases from V and 9 from J; bases not matched to a gene: 7. The DNA of the CDR3 is TGTGCCAGCAGCCTAAAACCTAGCGGGAGTGAGCAGTTCTTC. Translation: CASSLKPSGSEQFF.

The chain combines TRBV27 with TRBJ2-1; D is unresolved. The CDR3 has 11 amino acids. The V end was cut by 6 bases, the J end by 8 bases, with 8 bases between. Germline loops: CDR1 MNHEY, CDR2 SMNVEV (reference sequence). The CDR3 protein is CASRLGDEQFF. CDR3 nucleotide sequence: TGTGCCAGCAGACTTGGAGATGAGCAGTTCTTC.

The chain joins TRBV7-9 to TRBJ2-3; 12 bases align to TRBD2. The V and J ends lost 1 base and 2 bases, in that order; junction bases with no gene match: 10. CDR3 size: 19 residues. CDR1 is SEHNR, CDR2 FQNEAQ, per germline (reference sequence). The CDR3 is CASSLERGASGGDTDTQYF. The CDR3 DNA follows: TGTGCCAGCAGCTTAGAGAGAGGGGCTAGCGGGGGGGACACAGATACGCAGTATTTT.

V is TRBV2 and J is TRBJ1-5; TRBD1 aligns across 8 bases. This CDR3 is built from 13 residues. Germline V CDR1 and CDR2: SNHLY, FYNNEI. The V and J ends lost 7 bases and 5 bases, in that order; junction bases with no gene match: 4. The CDR3 region is CASNGQGHQPQHF. DNA for the CDR3: TGTGCCAGCAACGGACAGGGCCATCAGCCCCAGCATTTT.

V usage is TRBV28 and J usage is TRBJ1-2; TRBD1 matches 7 bases. After removal of 8 bases from V and 2 bases from J, the junction contained 5 bases not matched to a gene. The length of the CDR3 is 13 residues. Germline V gene sequence: CDR1 MDHEN, CDR2 SYDVKM. CDR3 in amino acids: CASGGQLNYGYTF. The CDR3 coding sequence is TGTGCCAGCGGGGGACAGTTAAACTATGGCTACACCTTC.

The chain links TRBV5-1 to TRBJ2-1; 8 nucleotides line up with TRBD2. Unmatched junction bases numbered 6, after V lost 0 bases and J lost 4 bases. Germline V gives CDR1 SGHRS, CDR2 YFSETQ. There are 16 residues in the CDR3. Here the CDR3 reads CASSLAGGRPYNEQFF. The CDR3 region has the DNA TGCGCCAGCAGCTTGGCTGGCGGGAGGCCTTACAATGAGCAGTTCTTC.

The CDR3 sequence: CASRSPRGRENTGELFF. Written as DNA, the CDR3 is TGTGCCAGCAGGTCCCCCCGCGGGAGGGAGAACACCGGGGAGCTGTTTTTT. The chain uses TRBV5-6 and TRBJ2-2; 9 positions agree with TRBD2. The V gene end was trimmed by 5 bases and the J gene end by 1 base; junction bases not matched to a gene: 9. Germline V gene lookup returns CDR1 SGHDT and CDR2 YYEEEE. This CDR3 has 17 amino acids.

The chain is built from TRBV4-3 and TRBJ1-6; 7 bases map to TRBD1. V lost 2 bases and J lost 14; bases outside the gene matches: 12. Looked up from germline, CDR1 is LGHNA and CDR2 is YSLEER. The CDR3 runs to 15 residues. CDR3 DNA: TGCGCCAGCAGCCAATCCTCGACAGGGAGTAGGTCCCTCCACTTT. Amino acid sequence: CASSQSSTGSRSLHF.

The chain is built from TRBV5-4 and TRBJ2-7; D unresolved. Looked up from germline, CDR1 is SGHNT and CDR2 is YYREEE (reference sequence). V lost 0 bases and J lost 5, with 6 bases in between. CDR3 length equals 12 residues. CDR3 in DNA: TGTGCCAGCAGCTTGGGCGGTGACGAGCAGTACTTC. This encodes CASSLGGDEQYF.

J is TRBJ2-1 and V is TRBV5-1, with TRBD1 matching 8 bases. Germline V gene lookup returns CDR1 SGHRS and CDR2 YFSETQ. V dropped 4 bases and J dropped 4; count of bases not matched to a gene: 4. The length of the CDR3 is 14 residues. The CDR3 region is CASSAGGGYNEQFF. The CDR3 DNA reads TGCGCCAGCAGCGCAGGGGGCGGTTACAATGAGCAGTTCTTC.

This clone came up once. The chain is built from TRBV5-1 and TRBJ1-2; D call uncertain. The CDR3 spans 12 residues. Trimming left V 7 bases short and J 7 bases short, with 14 bases between. Germline V lookup: CDR1 SGHRS, CDR2 YFSETQ. CDR3 sequence (DNA): TGCGCCAGCGCGAAAGGAGGTGGTGGCTACACCTTC. The encoded protein is CASAKGGGGYTF.